One T cell receptor (beta chain) is described in this entry. Its cognate antigen is unknown. With a J-beta primer mix and a sample-barcoded 5' primer, a second PCR ran 7 to 11 cycles. In TCRdb, the 5' RACE reads were re-called with MiXCR into one record per CDR3 protein. The table lists approximately 1.5 million distinct CDR3 sequences, roughly 30% of them singletons, with 11% in the top ten. The record originates from a study of blood T cells in healthy people across ages. Study-wide points: Strong correlation linked observed beta diversity and percent naive T cells.

Germline-derived CDR1 and CDR2 are DFQATT and SNEGSKA (reference sequence). The CDR3 is 14 residues long. The V segment lost 2 bases and the J segment 6 bases; nucleotides outside the gene matches: 6. The sequenced sample consisted of blood. The TCR comes from a woman aged 30 to 39 in good health. The chain recombines TRBV20-1 with TRBJ2-1, with 8 bases identical to TRBD1. The CDR3 loop reads CSARLRGRFNEQFF. DNA of the CDR3: TGCAGTGCTAGACTCAGGGGGCGTTTCAATGAGCAGTTCTTC.